This T cell receptor (beta chain) was identified during a study of blood T cell repertoires in COVID-19. Across the whole study: Samples came from the United States, Italy and Spain, spanning acute and convalescent COVID-19.

Original analysis: Amplification with reference gene primers provided the estimates of nucleated cell counts. Some clones are missing from TCRdb's copy, which holds only in-frame ones; the method was immunoSEQ multiplex PCR. The DNA gave D and trimming, while V, J and clone size come from that table. The data contain some 110,000 clones, about 79% of them singletons. CDR1 is SGHNT and CDR2 is YYREEE in the germline V gene (reference sequence). The CDR3 length is 14 residues. The V and J ends lost 0 bases and 9 bases respectively, with 10 bases between them. The origin of this receptor is a man at least 80 years old with COVID-19, enrolled during active disease. Sample: peripheral blood. V usage is TRBV5-4 and J usage is TRBJ1-6; D is uncertain. The CDR3 bases are TGTGCCAGCAGCTTGGCCCTTACAGTTTCACCCCTCCACTTT. This translates into CASSLALTVSPLHF. Together with reference TRBV5-4 and TRBJ1-6, the CDR3 gives the full variable domain: ETGVTQSPTHLIKTRGQQVTLRCSSQSGHNTVSWYQQALGQGPQFIFQYYREEENGRGNFPPRFSGLQFPNYSSELNVNALELDDSALYLCASSLALTVSPLHFGNGTRLTVT.